This record covers a single TCR beta chain. Its antigen is unidentified. Profiling relied on immunoSEQ multiplex PCR, and the TCRdb table lists in-frame clones only, not all of them. The data hold tens of thousands of clones, with around four fifths observed a single time. This entry is derived from a study of cytomegalovirus exposure and HLA in healthy donors. Broader study findings: As confirmed in vitro, a few CMV-associated chains were specific for CMV antigens. The listing of roughly 160 TCR beta chains classed them as cytomegalovirus-associated.

The CDR3 consists of 13 residues. V dropped 9 bases and J dropped 8; count of bases not matched to a gene: 7. CDR1 is MNHEY and CDR2 is SMNVEV in the germline V gene (reference sequence). This clonotype was sampled from a man aged 30 to 39 in good health and CMV-seronegative. The sample consisted of PBMCs. The chain recombines TRBV27 with TRBJ2-1; 10 bases agree with TRBD2. The DNA of the CDR3 is TGTGCCAGTGGAAGCGGGAGGGCCTATGAGCAGTTCTTC. Its protein is CASGSGRAYEQFF.